The rows below give T cell receptor beta chains drawn from one sample of a study of T cells in Graves' hyperthyroidism and ophthalmopathy. Each CDR3 protein gets one entry after TCRdb re-called the multiplex PCR reads with MiXCR. The table includes nearly 750,000 distinct CDR3 sequences, approximately 40% detected once. Sequencing input: blood. The receptors come from a woman aged 35 to 49 with Graves' hyperthyroidism. CDR3s include the opening cysteine and the closing phenylalanine or tryptophan. A D gene is named only where the DNA matches it firmly. Part of the rows lack a size; the others show once, few, many or a class for expanded clones.

TRBV24-1	many	TRBJ1-2	TRBD1	CATSDGTGAKGYTF	TGTGCCACCAGTGATGGGACAGGGGCTAAAGGCTACACCTTC
TRBV6-1	.	TRBJ1-5	TRBD1	CASNPTGAYSNQPQHF	TGTGCCAGCAATCCGACAGGGGCATATAGCAATCAGCCCCAGCATTTT
TRBV6-2/TRBV6-3	.	TRBJ2-7	.	CAISTRTYEQYF	TGTGCCATCAGTACCCGAACATACGAGCAGTACTTC
TRBV6-5	many	TRBJ1-3	TRBD1	CASSKNGQGYGNTIYF	TGTGCCAGCAGTAAAAACGGACAGGGCTATGGAAACACCATATATTTT
TRBV7-8	many	TRBJ2-7	TRBD2	CASSFSGGAREQYF	TGTGCCAGCAGCTTTAGCGGGGGGGCTCGGGAGCAGTACTTC
TRBV7-2	many	TRBJ2-5	TRBD1	CASTGQGQGLETQYF	TGTGCCAGCACCGGCCAGGGACAGGGTTTGGAGACCCAGTACTTC
TRBV5-1	.	TRBJ1-4	TRBD1	CASSSGGQGYEKLFF	TGCGCCAGCAGCTCCGGGGGACAGGGATATGAAAAACTGTTTTTT
TRBV29-1	.	TRBJ1-1	.	CSSGTNTEAFF	TGCAGCTCCGGAACGAACACTGAAGCTTTCTTT
TRBV29-1	.	TRBJ1-5	.	CSGQDHEHF	TGCAGCGGTCAGGACCACGAGCATTTT
TRBV7-8	.	TRBJ2-2	TRBD2	CASSIAGSNTGKLFF	TGTGCCAGCTCTATAGCGGGATCGAACACCGGGAAGCTGTTTTTT
TRBV5-4	.	TRBJ1-2	TRBD1	CASSFSTGGSGYTF	TGTGCCAGCAGCTTCTCGACAGGGGGAAGTGGCTACACCTTC
TRBV7-9	.	TRBJ1-4	.	CASSGLEKLFF	TGTGCCAGCAGCGGACTAGAAAAACTGTTTTTT
TRBV19	many	TRBJ1-3	.	CASRTGNSGNTIYF	TGTGCCAGTAGGACAGGCAACTCTGGAAACACCATATATTTT
TRBV29-1	many	TRBJ2-7	TRBD2	CSVERTPSGRGFYEQYF	TGCAGCGTTGAGAGAACTCCTAGCGGGAGAGGATTCTACGAGCAGTACTTC
TRBV6-6	many	TRBJ1-1	.	CASRHRRTEAFF	TGTGCCAGCAGACATCGTCGGACTGAAGCTTTCTTT
TRBV3-2	few	TRBJ1-1	.	CASSQGWRGDTEAFF	TGTGCCAGCAGCCAAGGATGGAGGGGCGACACTGAAGCTTTCTTT
TRBV12-3/TRBV12-4	.	TRBJ1-2	.	CASTRIPSGYGYTF	TGTGCCAGCACCAGAATTCCCTCTGGCTATGGCTACACCTTC
TRBV10-3	.	TRBJ2-3	.	CASSYGTGWDTQYF	TGTGCCAGCAGTTACGGAACAGGTTGGGATACGCAGTATTTT
TRBV28	once	TRBJ2-1	.	CASSQDNYEQFF	TGTGCCAGCAGCCAGGACAACTACGAGCAGTTCTTC
TRBV7-2	.	TRBJ1-2	TRBD1	CASRVDRVRTDGYTF	TGTGCCAGCAGGGTCGACAGGGTCCGGACCGATGGCTACACCTTC
TRBV7-9	many	TRBJ2-7	TRBD2	CASSASGGLSYEQYF	TGTGCCAGCAGCGCTAGCGGGGGCCTCTCCTACGAGCAGTACTTC
TRBV29-1	many	TRBJ1-2	TRBD1	CSAVGTGDYGYTF	TGCAGCGCTGTTGGGACAGGGGACTATGGCTACACCTTC
TRBV5-1	many	TRBJ2-7	TRBD1	CASSSRQGRSYEQYF	TGCGCCAGCAGCTCGAGACAGGGACGGAGCTACGAGCAGTACTTC
TRBV10-3	once	TRBJ2-7	TRBD2	CASSRAGTKGSYEQYF	TGTGCCAGCAGCCGAGCCGGGACTAAGGGCTCCTACGAGCAGTACTTC
TRBV5-4	few	TRBJ2-5	TRBD2	CASFRTSGGLMETQYF	TGTGCCAGCTTCAGGACTAGCGGGGGACTTATGGAGACCCAGTACTTC
TRBV2	many	TRBJ1-2	TRBD1	CASSVRAGTASYGYTF	TGTGCCAGCAGTGTAAGGGCCGGGACAGCTAGCTATGGCTACACCTTC
TRBV10-3	.	TRBJ1-1	TRBD1	CAISAAQGQGETEAFF	TGTGCCATCAGCGCCGCCCAAGGACAGGGAGAGACTGAAGCTTTCTTT
TRBV12-3/TRBV12-4	many	TRBJ1-4	.	CASSLTEKLFF	TGTGCCAGCAGCTTAACAGAAAAACTGTTTTTT
TRBV4-2	.	TRBJ2-7	TRBD2	CASSQTGTSDEQYF	TGTGCCAGCAGCCAGACCGGGACTAGCGATGAGCAGTACTTC
TRBV10-2	.	TRBJ1-1	.	CASSEWGENAFF	TGCGCCAGCAGTGAGTGGGGGGAAAATGCTTTCTTT
TRBV20-1	.	TRBJ2-7	.	CSQGGPVNEQYF	TGCAGTCAAGGGGGGCCGGTGAATGAGCAGTACTTC
TRBV25-1	.	TRBJ1-5	.	CASSTGPGGTNQPQHF	TGTGCCAGCAGTACCGGCCCCGGCGGGACCAATCAGCCCCAGCATTTT